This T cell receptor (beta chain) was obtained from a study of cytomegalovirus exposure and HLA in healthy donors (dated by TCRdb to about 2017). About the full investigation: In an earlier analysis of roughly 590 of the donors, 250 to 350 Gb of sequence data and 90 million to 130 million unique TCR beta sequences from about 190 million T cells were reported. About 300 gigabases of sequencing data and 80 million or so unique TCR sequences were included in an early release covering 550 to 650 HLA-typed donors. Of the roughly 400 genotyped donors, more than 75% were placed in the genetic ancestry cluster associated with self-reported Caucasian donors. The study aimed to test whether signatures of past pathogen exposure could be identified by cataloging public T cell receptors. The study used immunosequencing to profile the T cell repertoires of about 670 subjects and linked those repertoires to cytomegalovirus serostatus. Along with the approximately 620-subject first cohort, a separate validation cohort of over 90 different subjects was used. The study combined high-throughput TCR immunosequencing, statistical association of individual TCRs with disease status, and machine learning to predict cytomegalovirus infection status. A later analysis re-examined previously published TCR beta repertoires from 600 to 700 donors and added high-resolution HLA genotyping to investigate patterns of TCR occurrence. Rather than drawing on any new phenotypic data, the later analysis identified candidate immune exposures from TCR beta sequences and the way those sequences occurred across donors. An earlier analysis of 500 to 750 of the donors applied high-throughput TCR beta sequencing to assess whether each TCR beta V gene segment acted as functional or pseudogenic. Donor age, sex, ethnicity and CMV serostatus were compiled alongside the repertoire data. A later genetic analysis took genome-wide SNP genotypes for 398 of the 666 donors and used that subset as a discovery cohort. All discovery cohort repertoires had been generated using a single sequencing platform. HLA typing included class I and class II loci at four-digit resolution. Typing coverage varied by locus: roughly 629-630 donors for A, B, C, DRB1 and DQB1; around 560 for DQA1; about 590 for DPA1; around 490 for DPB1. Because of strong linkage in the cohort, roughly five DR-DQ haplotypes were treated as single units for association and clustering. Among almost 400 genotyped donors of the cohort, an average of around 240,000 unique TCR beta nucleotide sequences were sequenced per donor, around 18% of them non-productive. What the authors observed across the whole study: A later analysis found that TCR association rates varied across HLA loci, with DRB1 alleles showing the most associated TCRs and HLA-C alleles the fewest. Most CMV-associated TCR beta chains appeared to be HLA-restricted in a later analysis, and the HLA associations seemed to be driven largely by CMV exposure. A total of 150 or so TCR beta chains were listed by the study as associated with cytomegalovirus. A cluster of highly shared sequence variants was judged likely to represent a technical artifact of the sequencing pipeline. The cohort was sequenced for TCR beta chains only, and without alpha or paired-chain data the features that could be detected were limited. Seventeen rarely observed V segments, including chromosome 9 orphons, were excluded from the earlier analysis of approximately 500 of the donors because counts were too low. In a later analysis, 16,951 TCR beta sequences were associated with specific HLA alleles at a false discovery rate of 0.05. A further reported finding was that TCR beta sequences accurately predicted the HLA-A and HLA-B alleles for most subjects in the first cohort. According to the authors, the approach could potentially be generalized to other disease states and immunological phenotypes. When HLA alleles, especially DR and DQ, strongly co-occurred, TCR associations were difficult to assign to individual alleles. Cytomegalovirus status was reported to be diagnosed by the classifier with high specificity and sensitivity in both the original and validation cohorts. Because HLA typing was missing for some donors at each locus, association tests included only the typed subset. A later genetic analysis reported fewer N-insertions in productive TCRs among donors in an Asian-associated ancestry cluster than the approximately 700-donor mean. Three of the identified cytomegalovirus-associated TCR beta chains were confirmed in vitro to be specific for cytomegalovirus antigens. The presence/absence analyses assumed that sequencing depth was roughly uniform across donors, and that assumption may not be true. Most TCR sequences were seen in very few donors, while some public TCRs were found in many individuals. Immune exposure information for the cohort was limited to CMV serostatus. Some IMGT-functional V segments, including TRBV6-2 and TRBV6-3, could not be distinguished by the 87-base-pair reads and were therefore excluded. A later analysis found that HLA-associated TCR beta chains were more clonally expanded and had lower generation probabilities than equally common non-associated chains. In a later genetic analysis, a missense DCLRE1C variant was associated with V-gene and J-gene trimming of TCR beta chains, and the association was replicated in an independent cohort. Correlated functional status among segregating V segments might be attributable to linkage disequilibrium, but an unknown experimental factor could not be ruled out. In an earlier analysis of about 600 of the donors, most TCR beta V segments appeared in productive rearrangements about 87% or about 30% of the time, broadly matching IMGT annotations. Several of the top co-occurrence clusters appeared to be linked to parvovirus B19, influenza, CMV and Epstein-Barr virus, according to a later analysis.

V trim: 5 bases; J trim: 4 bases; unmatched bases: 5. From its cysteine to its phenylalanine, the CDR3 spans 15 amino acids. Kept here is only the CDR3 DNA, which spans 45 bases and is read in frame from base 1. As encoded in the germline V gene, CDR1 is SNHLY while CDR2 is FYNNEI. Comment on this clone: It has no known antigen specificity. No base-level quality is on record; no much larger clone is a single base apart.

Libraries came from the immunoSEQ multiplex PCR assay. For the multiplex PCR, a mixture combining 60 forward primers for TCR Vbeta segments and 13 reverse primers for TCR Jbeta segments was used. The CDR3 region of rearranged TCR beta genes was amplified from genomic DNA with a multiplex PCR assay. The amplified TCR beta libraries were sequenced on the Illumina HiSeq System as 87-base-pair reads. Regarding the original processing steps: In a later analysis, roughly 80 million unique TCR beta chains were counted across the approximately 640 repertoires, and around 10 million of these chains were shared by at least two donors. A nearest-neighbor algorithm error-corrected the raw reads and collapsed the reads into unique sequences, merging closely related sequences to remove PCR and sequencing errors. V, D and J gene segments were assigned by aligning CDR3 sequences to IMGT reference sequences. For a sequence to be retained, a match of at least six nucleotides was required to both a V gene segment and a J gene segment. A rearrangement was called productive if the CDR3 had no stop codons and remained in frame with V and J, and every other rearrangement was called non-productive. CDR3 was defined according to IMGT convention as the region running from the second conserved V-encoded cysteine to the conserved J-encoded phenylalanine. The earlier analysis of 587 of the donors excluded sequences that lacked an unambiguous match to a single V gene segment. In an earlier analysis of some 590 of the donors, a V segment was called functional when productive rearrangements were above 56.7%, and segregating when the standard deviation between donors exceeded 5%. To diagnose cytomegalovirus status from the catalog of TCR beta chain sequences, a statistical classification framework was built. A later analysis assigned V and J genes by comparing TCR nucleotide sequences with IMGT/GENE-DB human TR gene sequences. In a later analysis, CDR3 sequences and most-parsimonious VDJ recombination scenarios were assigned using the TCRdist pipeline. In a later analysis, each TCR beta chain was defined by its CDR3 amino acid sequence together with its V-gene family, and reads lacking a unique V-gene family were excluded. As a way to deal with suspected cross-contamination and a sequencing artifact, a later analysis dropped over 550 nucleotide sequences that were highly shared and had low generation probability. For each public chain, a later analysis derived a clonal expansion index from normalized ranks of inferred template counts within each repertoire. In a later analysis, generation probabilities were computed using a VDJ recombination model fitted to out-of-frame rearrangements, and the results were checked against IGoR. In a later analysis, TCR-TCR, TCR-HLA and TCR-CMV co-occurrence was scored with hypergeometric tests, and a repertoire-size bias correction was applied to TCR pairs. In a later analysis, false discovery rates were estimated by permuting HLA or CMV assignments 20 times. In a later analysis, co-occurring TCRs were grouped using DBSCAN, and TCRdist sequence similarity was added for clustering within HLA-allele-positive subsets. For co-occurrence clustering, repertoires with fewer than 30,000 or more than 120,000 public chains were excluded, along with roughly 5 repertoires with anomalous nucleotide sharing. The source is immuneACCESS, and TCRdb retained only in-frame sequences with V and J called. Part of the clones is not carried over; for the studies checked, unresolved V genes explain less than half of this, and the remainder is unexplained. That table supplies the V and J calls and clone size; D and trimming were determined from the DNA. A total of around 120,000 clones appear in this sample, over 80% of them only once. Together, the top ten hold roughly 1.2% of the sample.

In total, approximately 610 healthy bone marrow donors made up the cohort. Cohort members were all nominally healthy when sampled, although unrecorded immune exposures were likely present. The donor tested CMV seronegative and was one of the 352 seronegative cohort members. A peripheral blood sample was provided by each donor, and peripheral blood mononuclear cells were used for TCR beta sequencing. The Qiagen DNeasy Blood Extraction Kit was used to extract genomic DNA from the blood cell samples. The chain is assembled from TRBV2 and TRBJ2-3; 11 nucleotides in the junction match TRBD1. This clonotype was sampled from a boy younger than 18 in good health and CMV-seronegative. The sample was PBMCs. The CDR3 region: CASSKGTGGADTQYF. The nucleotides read TGTGCCAGCAGTAAAGGGACAGGGGGGGCAGATACGCAGTATTTT.